These 15 T cell receptor beta chains share one sample of origin, sequenced in a study of blood T cell repertoires in COVID-19. Clones were sequenced by immunoSEQ multiplex PCR, and TCRdb holds only the in-frame ones, with some missing. Here the sample spans 180,000 or so clones, about 85% being singletons. The sequenced sample was peripheral blood. These receptors all stem from a man aged 18 to 30 with acute or convalescent COVID-19.

In this sample, this clone turned up once. Other DNA sequences in this specimen translate into the identical CDR3. This CDR3 is CASSQGGQGNTEAFF. The CDR3 region has the DNA TGCGCCAGCAGCCAGGGGGGTCAGGGGAACACTGAAGCTTTCTTT. The chain joins TRBV4-1 to TRBJ1-1, with TRBD1 as a possible D gene (5 bases). V lost 3 bases and J 1 base, leaving 12 bases between the germline ends. The CDR3 has 15 residues. Germline values: CDR1 MGHRA, CDR2 YSYEKL.

This clone came up once. The rearrangement links TRBV5-1 to TRBJ2-7; 7 bases are shared with TRBD1. The germline CDR1 and CDR2 sequences are SGHRS and YFSETQ. Trimming removed 0 bases from V and 4 bases from J; junction bases left unmatched: 4. The CDR3 spans 14 residues. In DNA form, the CDR3 reads TGCGCCAGCAGCTTGGGAGAGGGGGCATACGAGCAGTACGTC. Encoded protein: CASSLGEGAYEQYV.

The rearrangement uses TRBV7-9 and TRBJ2-2; maybe TRBD1 (5 bases). The V end lost 5 bases, the J end lost 0 bases, and 16 bases lay between the germline ends. This CDR3 is 17 amino acids long. Germline CDR1 and CDR2: SEHNR and FQNEAQ (reference sequence). CDR3 amino acids: CASSTQGLSANTGELFF. CDR3 DNA: TGTGCCAGCAGCACCCAGGGTCTCAGCGCGAACACCGGGGAGCTGTTTTTT.

The rearrangement joins TRBV30 to TRBJ2-3; 14 bases align to TRBD2. Germline-derived CDR1 and CDR2 are GTSNPN and SVGIG (reference sequence). Unmatched junction bases numbered 4, after V lost 5 bases and J lost 6 bases. This CDR3 is built from 14 residues. The CDR3 nucleotides read TGTGCCTGGGGACTAGCGGGGGGTATGGATACGCAGTATTTT. This encodes CAWGLAGGMDTQYF.

The rearrangement links TRBV6-5 to TRBJ2-7; 13 nucleotides line up with TRBD2. V lost 3 bases, J lost 2 bases, and 1 base stayed unmatched. This CDR3 spans 15 amino acids. Per germline, CDR1 MNHEY and CDR2 SVGAGI. The CDR3 coding sequence is TGTGCCAGCAGTTATACTAGCGGGGGGGCCTACGAGCAGTACTTC. It encodes CASSYTSGGAYEQYF.

The chain employs TRBV19 and TRBJ1-4; no firm D call. CDR3 size: 14 residues. Germline loops: CDR1 LNHDA, CDR2 SQIVND (reference sequence). V shed 10 bases and J shed 0 bases, with 12 bases lying between them. Here the CDR3 reads CATEPGSTNEKLFF. CDR3 nucleotide sequence: TGTGCCACGGAACCGGGTTCAACTAATGAAAAACTGTTTTTT. Complete variable domain (other parts from reference TRBV19 and TRBJ1-4): DGGITQSPKYLFRKEGQNVTLSCEQNLNHDAMYWYRQDPGQGLRLIYYSQIVNDFQKGDIAEGYSVSREKKESFPLTVTSAQKNPTAFYLCATEPGSTNEKLFFGSGTQLSVL.

The chain carries TRBV7-9 and TRBJ2-3; D unclear. Germline CDR1 SEHNR, CDR2 FQNEAQ (reference sequence). The CDR3 length is 13 residues. V was shortened by 2 bases and J by 4 bases, with 7 bases between the two germline ends. DNA for the CDR3: TGTGCCAGCAGCTTATGGGCCGCAGATACGCAGTATTTT. Its translation: CASSLWAADTQYF.

The J gene is TRBJ1-5, the V gene TRBV4-1; 7 nucleotides agree with TRBD1. The germline V gene encodes CDR1 MGHRA and CDR2 YSYEKL. This CDR3 has 14 residues. V lost 4 bases, J lost 6 bases, and 6 bases stayed unmatched. For the CDR3, the DNA is TGCGCCAGCAGCCTAACAGGGGAAGGTCAGCCCCAGCATTTT. It encodes CASSLTGEGQPQHF.

The CDR3 DNA sequence: TGCGCCAGCAGCCAGCCGCCTGAGACTGAAGCTTTCTTT. Residues: CASSQPPETEAFF. This chain connects TRBV4-1 to TRBJ1-1, with unresolved D. The CDR3 spans 13 residues. V lost 3 bases and J 5 bases, leaving 10 bases between the germline ends. Germline V CDR1 and CDR2: MGHRA, YSYEKL.

Turning to this clone: One end of the junction does not line up with germline, which may come from a read error. This chain uses TRBV19 with TRBJ2-5, with 12 bases identical to TRBD1. This CDR3 has 15 amino acids. The germline V gene encodes CDR1 LNHDA and CDR2 SQIVND (reference sequence). The CDR3 sequence: CAGSTRDRGLETQYF. The CDR3 DNA is TGTGCCGGTAGTACCCGGGACAGGGGGCTGGAGACCCAGTACTTC.

The chain's CDR3 is CASSPGGYEQYF. Here the CDR3 DNA reads TGTGCCAGCAGCCCGGGTGGTTACGAGCAGTACTTC. The rearrangement joins TRBV5-8 to TRBJ2-7; the D is unclear. Trimming shortened V by 4 bases and J by 4 bases, and 9 bases separated the two germline ends. Germline lookup yields CDR1 SGHTS and CDR2 YDEGEE. The CDR3 runs 12 residues.

This clone showed up just a few times. The V gene is TRBV2, the J gene TRBJ1-2, with D unclear. The germline V and J ends were trimmed by 1 base and 7 bases, with 7 bases remaining between them. CDR1 and CDR2 from the germline V gene are SNHLY and FYNNEI. The CDR3 runs 12 residues. The CDR3 reads CASSEVAGGYTF. CDR3 in DNA: TGTGCCAGCAGTGAAGTAGCCGGTGGCTACACCTTC.

This rearrangement joins TRBV5-1 to TRBJ2-1; 10 bases are a match to TRBD2. With V trimmed by 1 base and J by 8 bases, 9 bases remained unmatched. The CDR3 consists of 16 residues. CDR1 SGHRS and CDR2 YFSETQ come from the germline V gene. The CDR3: CASSLPSGGSLDEQFF. The CDR3 DNA is TGCGCCAGCAGCTTGCCTAGCGGGGGCTCTCTGGATGAGCAGTTCTTC. Combining the CDR3 with reference TRBV5-1 and TRBJ2-1 gives the whole variable domain KAGVTQTPRYLIKTRGQQVTLSCSPISGHRSVSWYQQTPGQGLQFLFEYFSETQRNKGNFPGRFSGRQFSNSRSEMNVSTLELGDSALYLCASSLPSGGSLDEQFFGPGTRLTVL.

This clone has a handful of counts. The J gene is TRBJ2-1, the V gene TRBV30; D is perhaps TRBD2 (5 bases). V shed 2 bases and J shed 6 bases, with 17 bases lying between them. In germline, CDR1 is GTSNPN, CDR2 SVGIG (reference sequence). This CDR3 contains 15 residues. CDR3: CAWSPRSGKINEQFF. For the CDR3, the DNA is TGTGCCTGGAGTCCTCGATCGGGGAAGATCAATGAGCAGTTCTTC.

This sequence joins TRBV7-2 and TRBJ1-3; D is ambiguous. The V end lost 5 bases, the J end lost 0 bases, and 11 bases lay between the germline ends. The CDR3 totals 15 residues. The germline gives CDR1 SGHTA, CDR2 FQGNSA. The chain's CDR3 is CASSLRRGSGNTIYF. CDR3 bases: TGTGCCAGCAGCCTCCGACGGGGCTCTGGAAACACCATATATTTT.